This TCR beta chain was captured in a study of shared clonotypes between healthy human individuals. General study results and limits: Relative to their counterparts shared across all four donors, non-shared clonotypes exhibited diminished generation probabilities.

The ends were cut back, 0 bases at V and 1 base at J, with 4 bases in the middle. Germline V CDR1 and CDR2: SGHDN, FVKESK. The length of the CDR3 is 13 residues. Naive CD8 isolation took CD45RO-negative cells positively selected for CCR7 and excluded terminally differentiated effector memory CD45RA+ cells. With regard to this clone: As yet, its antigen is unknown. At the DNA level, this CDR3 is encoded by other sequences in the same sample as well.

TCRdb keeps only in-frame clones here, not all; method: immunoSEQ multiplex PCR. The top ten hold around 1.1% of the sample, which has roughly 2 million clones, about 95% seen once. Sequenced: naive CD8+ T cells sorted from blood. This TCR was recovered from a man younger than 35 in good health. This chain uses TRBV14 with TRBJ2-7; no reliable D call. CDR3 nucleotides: TGTGCCAGCAGCCAAGAGGCTTCCTACGAGCAGTACTTC. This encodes CASSQEASYEQYF. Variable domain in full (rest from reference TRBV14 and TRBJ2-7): EAGVTQFPSHSVIEKGQTVTLRCDPISGHDNLYWYRRVMGKEIKFLLHFVKESKQDESGMPNNRFLAERTGGTYSTLKVQPAELEDSGVYFCASSQEASYEQYFGPGTRLTVT.